Following are 5 T cell receptor beta chains from one sample sequenced in a study of blood T cell repertoires in COVID-19. Method: immunoSEQ multiplex PCR; TCRdb's copy keeps in-frame clones and lacks some. The profile covers 140,000 to 150,000 clones, with 88% appearing a single time and approximately 1.8% taken by the ten largest. Sequenced input: peripheral blood. These receptor sequences come from a man between 65 and 85 years old with acute or convalescent COVID-19.

The chain is built from TRBV30 and TRBJ2-5, with TRBD1 identical over 9 bases. Germline-derived CDR1 and CDR2 are GTSNPN and SVGIG (reference sequence). After removal of 2 bases from V and 7 bases from J, the junction contained 5 bases not matched to a gene. The CDR3 contains 13 residues. CDR3 sequence reads: CAWSTGQGGTQYF. CDR3 nucleotides: TGTGCCTGGAGTACGGGACAGGGCGGGACCCAGTACTTC.

On this clone itself: One junction end does not reproduce the germline sequence, and a read error may be involved. The chain couples TRBV15 to TRBJ1-1, with a possible D match to TRBD1 (6 bases). The CDR3 is made up of 12 amino acids. Germline values: CDR1 LNHNV, CDR2 YYDKDF (reference sequence). Here the CDR3 reads CATSGGFRDTSF. The CDR3 bases are TGTGCCACCAGCGGAGGATTCCGGGACACCAGTTTT. The whole variable domain, remainder taken from reference TRBV15 and TRBJ1-1, is DAMVIQNPRYQVTQFGKPVTLSCSQTLNHNVMYWYQQKSSQAPKLLFHYYDKDFNNEADTPDNFQSRRPNTSFCFLDIRSPGLGDTAMYLCATSGGFRDTSFGQGTRLTVV.

The chain carries TRBV19 and TRBJ1-5; 7 bases agree with TRBD1. V gave up 5 bases and J gave up 6 bases; unmatched junction bases: 4. The CDR3 totals 13 residues. Germline V gene data show CDR1 as LNHDA and CDR2 as SQIVND (reference sequence). CDR3 coding DNA: TGTGCCAGTAGTGGACAGGAGTTTCAGCCCCAGCATTTT. Residues: CASSGQEFQPQHF.

The J gene is TRBJ1-1, the V gene TRBV5-1; D is perhaps TRBD1 (5 bases). V was cut by 1 base and J by 5 bases, with 15 bases left in between. This CDR3 is built from 15 residues. Germline V gene data show CDR1 as SGHRS and CDR2 as YFSETQ. The CDR3 loop reads CASSLSDSSLTEAFF. For the CDR3, the DNA is TGCGCCAGCAGCTTGTCCGACAGCTCATTAACTGAAGCTTTCTTT.

For the CDR3, the DNA is TGTGCCAGCAGCATAGGGACTAGCGGGAGGCATGGTGAGCAGTTCTTC. Translating gives CASSIGTSGRHGEQFF. The chain uses TRBV11-2 and TRBJ2-1; 15 bases align to TRBD2. CDR1 SGHAT and CDR2 FQNNGV come from the germline V gene. V shed 5 bases and J 9 bases; nucleotides not matched to a gene: 8. The CDR3 sequence is 16 residues long.